These 3 T cell receptor beta chains came from one sample sequenced in a study of blood T cells in healthy people across ages. The second PCR ran about 6 to 11 cycles with a sample-barcoded 5' primer and J-beta primers. TCRdb re-called the 5' RACE reads with MiXCR, one entry per CDR3 protein. Of 700,000 to 950,000 distinct CDR3 sequences in the sample, nearly 60% were seen once. Source material: blood. The source of these receptors is a man aged 25 to 45 in good health.

CDR3 coding DNA: TGCAGCGTTCTTGGGAGGTACAATGAGCAGTTCTTC. Translating it yields CSVLGRYNEQFF. The V gene is TRBV29-1, the J gene TRBJ2-1, with a possible D match to TRBD2 (6 bases). Germline-derived CDR1 and CDR2 are SQVTM and ANQGSEA. V was shortened by 5 bases and J by 4 bases, with 9 bases between the two germline ends. This CDR3 spans 12 amino acids.

The chain is built from TRBV7-2 and TRBJ2-5; TRBD1 matches 9 bases. The CDR3 has 13 amino acids. J was trimmed by 5 bases and V by 7 bases; bases with no gene match: 5. Germline V gene lookup returns CDR1 SGHTA and CDR2 FQGNSA. The CDR3 protein is CASIRGQGETQYF. CDR3 coding DNA: TGTGCCAGCATCAGGGGACAGGGTGAGACCCAGTACTTC.

This rearrangement joins TRBV4-2 to TRBJ2-2, with D possibly matching TRBD2 (5 bases). Germline V gene lookup returns CDR1 LGHNA and CDR2 YNFKEQ. Trimming stripped 0 bases from V and 1 base from J, with 9 bases between. The CDR3 is 16 amino acids. The CDR3, as DNA: TGTGCCAGCAGCCAAGATGGAGGCTGGAACACCGGGGAGCTGTTTTTT. Translated, it gives CASSQDGGWNTGELFF.